This T cell receptor beta chain was obtained from a study of human T cells and chemical hapten exposure. The study's findings and limits: DPC sensitization left the count of TCRs above 1 in 1000 unchanged.

In TCRdb, the RACE reads were re-called with MiXCR into one record per CDR3 protein. Found here are some 350,000 distinct CDR3 sequences, around 6% of them singletons; the top ten hold roughly 5.4%. The germline V gene encodes CDR1 WSHSY and CDR2 SAAADI. This CDR3 region has 16 residues. The V end was cut by 8 bases, the J end by 1 base, with 15 bases between. This clonotype was picked up many times. Antigen specificity is unknown. Regarding time point: patch test 2, 6 weeks after DPC sensitization. Treatment in this sample: therapeutic diphenylcyclopropenone sensitization with weekly scalp DPC. This rearrangement joins TRBV10-2 to TRBJ2-6; unclear D gene. The clonotype comes from a woman between 18 and 29 years old with alopecia areata. Some clones in this sample may be carry-over from other donors' samples. Here the sequenced sample was whole blood, taken in connection with sensitization to the hapten diphenylcyclopropenone (DPC). CDR3 sequence (DNA): TGCGCCAGCGCTGACACCGCCCCGTCTGGGGCCAACGTCCTGACTTTC. Its protein is CASADTAPSGANVLTF.